The 10 T cell receptor beta chains below were found in one sample sequenced in a study of blood T cell repertoires in COVID-19 (dated by TCRdb to the early 2020s). Libraries were constructed by the immunoSEQ multiplex PCR assay. Not all clones reach the TCRdb copy of this immuneACCESS table, which keeps in-frame sequences only. Checked studies attribute under half of the gap to unresolved V genes and leave the rest unexplained. The sample table holds around 260,000 clones, of which 75% to 90% were seen once. Approximately 1.5% of the sample is in the top ten clones. Sequences were obtained from peripheral blood. The receptor source for this set is a woman between 35 and 50 years old who had recovered from COVID-19.

This chain connects TRBV20-1 to TRBJ2-3, with 10 bases that match TRBD2. This CDR3 contains 17 residues. Germline CDR1 DFQATT, CDR2 SNEGSKA (reference sequence). With 3 bases clipped from V and 0 bases from J, the junction kept 9 bases outside the gene matches. The CDR3 DNA is TGCAGTGCTAGTCGTGGCCTAGCGGGGGCTAGCACAGATACGCAGTATTTT. Translated: CSASRGLAGASTDTQYF.

V is TRBV6-5 and J is TRBJ2-3, with 9 bases aligning to TRBD1. Germline V gene lookup returns CDR1 MNHEY and CDR2 SVGAGI. With 5 bases clipped from V and 6 bases from J, the junction kept 9 bases outside the gene matches. This CDR3 has 15 residues. Here the CDR3 reads CASSLDRGGLDTQYF. The CDR3 nucleotides are TGTGCCAGCAGTCTAGACAGGGGGGGTTTGGATACGCAGTATTTT.

The chain is built from TRBV7-9 and TRBJ1-2, with D perhaps TRBD1 (6 bases). Germline lookup yields CDR1 SEHNR and CDR2 FQNEAQ (reference sequence). The CDR3 extends over 15 amino acids. V was trimmed by 2 bases and J by 7 bases, leaving 17 bases between them. The CDR3 here is CASSLRDRLIGGYTF. CDR3 bases: TGTGCCAGCAGCTTACGCGACAGGCTAATCGGTGGCTACACCTTC.

The chain's CDR3 is CASSHQQGALGSNTEAFF. DNA of the CDR3: TGTGCCAGCAGTCACCAACAGGGGGCTCTAGGATCTAACACTGAAGCTTTCTTT. The gene calls are TRBV6-6 and TRBJ1-1, with 9 nucleotides matching TRBD1. Unmatched junction bases numbered 15, after V lost 5 bases and J lost 2 bases. In germline, CDR1 is MNHNY, CDR2 SVGAGI (reference sequence). The CDR3 runs to 18 residues.

The chain uses TRBV18 and TRBJ1-2; D possibly corresponds to TRBD1 (5 bases). Trimming pared 4 bases from V and 8 bases from J, leaving 11 bases between. The CDR3 covers 12 residues. Germline CDR1 reads KGHSH; CDR2 reads LQKENI. The CDR3 spells CASSRGVRGYTF. The CDR3 coding sequence is TGTGCCAGCTCACGGGGGGTGAGAGGCTACACCTTC.

J is TRBJ1-1 and V is TRBV6-5; D gene ambiguous. V lost 3 bases to trimming and J lost 10 bases, with 18 bases between them. CDR3 length: 14 residues. The germline V gene encodes CDR1 MNHEY and CDR2 SVGAGI. Here the CDR3 reads CASSYPGSELGAFF. Here the CDR3 DNA reads TGTGCCAGCAGTTATCCCGGGTCCGAACTGGGAGCTTTCTTT.

The chain carries TRBV18 and TRBJ2-7, with 10 bases matching TRBD2. CDR1 is KGHSH, CDR2 LQKENI, per germline. V gave up 5 bases and J gave up 4 bases; unmatched junction bases: 8. This CDR3 spans 15 amino acids. CDR3 residues: CASSSPLAGPYEQYF. Written as DNA, the CDR3 is TGTGCCAGCTCATCGCCACTAGCGGGACCTTACGAGCAGTACTTC.

This clone was recorded only once. The chain has TRBV28 and TRBJ1-6; unclear D gene. From germline, CDR1 is MDHEN and CDR2 SYDVKM. The CDR3 extends over 12 amino acids. The V and J ends lost 9 bases and 9 bases respectively, with 12 bases between them. The CDR3 spells CASHNIGSPLHF. The CDR3 nucleotides read TGTGCCAGTCATAATATCGGTTCACCCCTCCACTTT. The full variable domain, its missing parts supplied by reference TRBV28 and TRBJ1-6, is DVKVTQSSRYLVKRTGEKVFLECVQDMDHENMFWYRQDPGLGLRLIYFSYDVKMKEKGDIPEGYSVSREKKERFSLILESASTNQTSMYLCASHNIGSPLHFGNGTRLTVT.

The V call is TRBV24-1, the J call TRBJ2-5, with TRBD1 identical over 10 bases. Germline V lookup: CDR1 KGHDR, CDR2 SFDVKD. This CDR3 has 15 amino acids. V lost 3 bases, J lost 2 bases, and 2 bases stayed unmatched. In nucleotides, the CDR3 is TGTGCCACCAGTGATCCGGGACAGGGGCAAGAGACCCAGTACTTC. Translating gives CATSDPGQGQETQYF.

V and J are TRBV11-3 and TRBJ2-2, with a tentative D call TRBD2 (5 bases). From germline, CDR1 is SGHNT and CDR2 YENEEA. CDR3 length: 14 residues. V was cut by 5 bases and J by 5 bases, with 12 bases left in between. For the CDR3, the DNA is TGTGCCAGCAGCCCTGCCCGGACTACCGGGGAGCTGTTTTTT. This translates into CASSPARTTGELFF.